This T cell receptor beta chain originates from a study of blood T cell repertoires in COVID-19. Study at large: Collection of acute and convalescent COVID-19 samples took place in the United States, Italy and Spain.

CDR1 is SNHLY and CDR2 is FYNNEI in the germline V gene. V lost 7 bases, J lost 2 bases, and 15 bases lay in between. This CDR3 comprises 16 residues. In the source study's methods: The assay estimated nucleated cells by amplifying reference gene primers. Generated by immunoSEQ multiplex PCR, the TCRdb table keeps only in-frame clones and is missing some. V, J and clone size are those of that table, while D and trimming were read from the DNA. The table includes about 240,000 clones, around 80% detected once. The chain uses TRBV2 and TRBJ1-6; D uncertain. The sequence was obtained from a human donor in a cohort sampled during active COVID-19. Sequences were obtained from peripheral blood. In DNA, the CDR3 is TGTGCCAGCATGGAAAAGGAGTTAACCTATAATTCACCCCTCCACTTT. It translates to CASMEKELTYNSPLHF.